The 12 T cell receptor beta chains below were found in one sample sequenced in a study of cytomegalovirus exposure and HLA in healthy donors. The PCR was carried out with 60 Vbeta primers and 13 Jbeta primers. Assay: immunoSEQ multiplex PCR; the TCRdb copy retains only in-frame clones and omits some. Here the sample spans about 94,000 clones, around four fifths being singletons. The sequencing input was PBMCs. The receptors stem from a male donor in good health and CMV-seronegative.

This clone was counted between two and nine times. The chain combines TRBV5-8 with TRBJ1-2; 7 positions agree with TRBD1. V lost 4 bases, J lost 4 bases, and 4 bases stayed unmatched. CDR1 is SGHTS, CDR2 YDEGEE, per germline. The CDR3 covers 13 residues. The DNA for the CDR3 is TGTGCCAGCAGCGGAGGGACAGCCTATGGCTACACCTTC. Its translation is CASSGGTAYGYTF. The variable domain in full, completed from reference TRBV5-8 and TRBJ1-2, reads EAGVTQSPTHLIKTRGQQATLRCSPISGHTSVYWYQQALGLGLQFLLWYDEGEERNRGNFPPRFSGRQFPNYSSELNVNALELEDSALYLCASSGGTAYGYTFGSGTRLTVV.

This rearrangement joins TRBV6-1 to TRBJ1-3; 7 nucleotides match TRBD1. This CDR3 is 13 amino acids long. The V gene's germline CDR1 is MNHNS and CDR2 SASEGT. V gave up 10 bases and J gave up 2 bases; unmatched junction bases: 5. Written as DNA, the CDR3 is TGTGCCACCCCAACAGGGGCTGGAAACACCATATATTTT. Translating gives CATPTGAGNTIYF.

V usage is TRBV11-2 and J usage is TRBJ2-2; 8 nucleotides align to TRBD2. The length of the CDR3 is 15 residues. The V segment lost 3 bases and the J segment 1 base; nucleotides outside the gene matches: 1. Germline V gene data show CDR1 as SGHAT and CDR2 as FQNNGV. The DNA for the CDR3 is TGTGCCAGCAGCTTCGGGGGGGGGAACACCGGGGAGCTGTTTTTT. As protein: CASSFGGGNTGELFF. Looking up the rest from reference TRBV11-2 and TRBJ2-2 gives the full variable domain: EAGVAQSPRYKIIEKRQSVAFWCNPISGHATLYWYQQILGQGPKLLIQFQNNGVVDDSQLPKDRFSAERLKGVDSTLKIQPAKLEDSAVYLCASSFGGGNTGELFFGEGSRLTVL.

V is TRBV5-1 and J is TRBJ2-6; 10 positions agree with TRBD1. V lost 0 bases and J lost 6; bases outside the gene matches: 3. Germline V gives CDR1 SGHRS, CDR2 YFSETQ. This CDR3 has 16 residues. The CDR3, as DNA: TGCGCCAGCAGCTTGGTGGGGACAGGGGCGGCCAACGTCCTGACTTTC. Translating it yields CASSLVGTGAANVLTF.

There are a few counts of this clone. The gene calls are TRBV5-4 and TRBJ2-5; D ambiguous. The CDR3 is 13 amino acids. Trimming pared 2 bases from V and 1 base from J, leaving 6 bases between. Germline V gene data show CDR1 as SGHNT and CDR2 as YYREEE (reference sequence). CDR3 DNA sequence: TGTGCCAGCAGCTTTCCTAGCCAAGAGACCCAGTACTTC. Translating it yields CASSFPSQETQYF.

The chain carries TRBV4-1 and TRBJ1-1; possibly TRBD1 for D (5 bases). CDR3 size: 14 residues. V lost 1 base and J lost 4, with 10 bases in between. Germline CDR1 MGHRA, CDR2 YSYEKL. CDR3 DNA: TGCGCCAGCAGCCAAGTGGACGGGGGCACTGAAGCTTTCTTT. This sequence encodes CASSQVDGGTEAFF.

The chain couples TRBV11-2 to TRBJ1-1; perhaps TRBD1 as D (5 bases). The germline gives CDR1 SGHAT, CDR2 FQNNGV. The length of the CDR3 is 14 residues. Trimming cost V 4 bases and J 3 bases, with 12 bases left between them. CDR3 DNA sequence: TGTGCCAGCAGCTCCAGGGCCTCGGACACTGAAGCTTTCTTT. Residues: CASSSRASDTEAFF.

This clone was seen just once. The chain recombines TRBV6-1 with TRBJ2-7; 7 bases fit TRBD1. Germline CDR1 and CDR2: MNHNS and SASEGT. Trimming at V came to 9 bases and at J to 5 bases, leaving 7 bases not matched to a gene. CDR3 length: 12 residues. The CDR3, as DNA: TGTGCCAGTAAGACAGGGTTCCACGAGCAGTACTTC. This codes for CASKTGFHEQYF.

The chain has TRBV6-1 and TRBJ1-1, with TRBD1 identical over 7 bases. Germline trimming cut 3 bases from V and 7 bases from J; bases unmatched to any gene: 8. The germline gives CDR1 MNHNS, CDR2 SASEGT. The CDR3 runs 14 residues. The CDR3 loop reads CASSEMTGTLEAFF. As DNA, the CDR3 is TGTGCCAGCAGTGAGATGACAGGGACTCTTGAAGCTTTCTTT.

V is TRBV4-1 and J is TRBJ2-7; D gene uncertain. The germline CDR1 and CDR2 sequences are MGHRA and YSYEKL. This CDR3 has 13 amino acids. V lost 2 bases to trimming and J lost 0 bases, with 5 bases between them. DNA of the CDR3: TGCGCCAGCAGCCAACAGGACTCCTACGAGCAGTACTTC. Translating it yields CASSQQDSYEQYF.

J is TRBJ1-2 and V is TRBV7-9; TRBD1 matches at 8 bases. Germline values: CDR1 SEHNR, CDR2 FQNEAQ (reference sequence). The junction had 14 bases not matched to a gene; V was cut back by 5 bases and J by 0 bases. The CDR3 runs 18 residues. This CDR3 reads CASSASRDRIVTNYGYTF. The DNA for the CDR3 is TGTGCCAGCAGCGCCAGCCGGGACAGGATAGTAACTAACTATGGCTACACCTTC.

The chain is built from TRBV10-3 and TRBJ2-3, with 7 bases that match TRBD2. This CDR3 has 14 residues. With V trimmed by 11 bases and J by 2 bases, 10 bases remained unmatched. Germline CDR1 and CDR2: ENHRY and SYGVKD. For the CDR3, the DNA is TGTGCCGCCTCAAGCGGGGAGGTCACAGATACGCAGTATTTT. Residues: CAASSGEVTDTQYF.